This T cell receptor (beta chain) was sequenced in a study of blood T cells in healthy people across ages. The CDR3 loop spans 19 amino acids. Germline loops: CDR1 SGHRS, CDR2 YFSETQ. V lost 4 bases, J lost 1 base, and 26 bases lay in between. The authors ran a second PCR of about 6 to 12 cycles using a sample-barcoded 5' primer and a J-beta primer mix. MiXCR was run by TCRdb on the 5' RACE reads, yielding one entry per CDR3 protein. The sample shows about a million distinct CDR3 sequences, more than 30% of them seen only once. PBMCs numbering at least 7 million were isolated per sample. The amount of total RNA extracted per sample was at least 5.5 micrograms.

V gene TRBV5-1 combines with J gene TRBJ1-1, with a possible D match to TRBD1 (6 bases). Sequenced: blood. The receptor's source is a man younger than 35 in good health. The CDR3 protein is CASSRTSTGTINRNTEAFF. For the CDR3, the DNA is TGCGCCAGCAGCCGAACGAGTACAGGGACTATCAATCGGAACACTGAAGCTTTCTTT.